This T cell receptor (beta chain) was obtained from a study of blood T cell repertoires in COVID-19. The CDR3 contains 13 residues. The V end lost 3 bases, the J end lost 4 bases, and 9 bases lay between the germline ends. Germline V gene data show CDR1 as MGHDK and CDR2 as SYGVNS. The protocol was immunoSEQ multiplex PCR, while the TCRdb copy is restricted to in-frame clones and leaves out a portion. Of about 190,000 clones listed, 86% are singletons. The gene calls are TRBV25-1 and TRBJ1-2; maybe TRBD1 (5 bases). The sequencing input was PBMCs or T cells enriched from blood (not recorded which). The TCR originated in a man aged 35-49 years with acute COVID-19. CDR3 loop: CASSDPGFYGYTF. As DNA, the CDR3 is TGTGCCAGCAGTGATCCAGGGTTCTATGGCTACACCTTC.